The entry below describes one T cell receptor (beta chain). Its antigen is unknown. The data were obtained in a study of glioma-infiltrating T cells. General study results and limits: Only very few CDR3 sequences appeared in both tissue and blood. Shared blood CDR3 signature motifs marked patients with low tissue-blood divergence.

The CDR3 extends over 16 amino acids. The V end was cut by 5 bases, the J end by 1 base, with 15 bases between. CDR1 is MDHEN, CDR2 SYDVKM, per germline. The iRepertoire nested amplicon-rescue multiplex PCR amplified TCR alpha and beta CDR3s from RNA. TCRdb processed the multiplex PCR reads anew with MiXCR; each CDR3 protein has one entry. The sample contains 300,000 to 450,000 distinct CDR3 sequences, roughly two fifths of which appear only once. Sequencing input: glioma tissue, nonneoplastic brain tissue, or PBMCs (not recorded which). The receptor's source is a human donor with low-grade glioma or glioblastoma, undergoing nonglioma brain surgery, or in good health (not recorded which). This chain connects TRBV28 to TRBJ1-3; D is unresolved. The CDR3 is CASSRHWVGSGNTIYF. The CDR3 DNA follows: TGTGCCAGCAGTCGCCATTGGGTTGGGTCTGGAAACACCATATATTTT.